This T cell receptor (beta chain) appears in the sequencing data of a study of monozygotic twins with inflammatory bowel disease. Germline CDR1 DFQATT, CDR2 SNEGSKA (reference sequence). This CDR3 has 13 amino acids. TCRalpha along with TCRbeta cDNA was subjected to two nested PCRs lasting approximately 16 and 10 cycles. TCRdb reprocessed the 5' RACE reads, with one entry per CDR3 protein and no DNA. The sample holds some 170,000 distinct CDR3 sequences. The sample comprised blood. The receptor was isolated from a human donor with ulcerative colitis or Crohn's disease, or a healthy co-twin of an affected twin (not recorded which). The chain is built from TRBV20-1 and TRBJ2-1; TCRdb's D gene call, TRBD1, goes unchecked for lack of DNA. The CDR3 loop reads CSAGQGHYNEQFF.